Below, 2 T cell receptor beta chains from the same sample are listed, as sequenced in a study of cytomegalovirus exposure and HLA in healthy donors. The data were produced by immunoSEQ multiplex PCR, yet TCRdb's version contains in-frame clones alone and is incomplete. The sample holds fewer than 300,000 clones, over 75% seen once. The specimen was PBMCs. These receptors were taken from a woman younger than 35 in good health and CMV-seronegative.

V usage is TRBV7-2 and J usage is TRBJ2-7, with TRBD1 matching over 7 bases. Germline assignment: CDR1 SGHTA and CDR2 FQGNSA. The CDR3 runs to 16 residues. Trimming took 4 bases from V and 1 from J; bases not matched to a gene: 10. Here the CDR3 DNA reads TGTGCCAGCAGCTCTCAACCGGGACAGAGATCCTACGAGCAGTACTTC. This sequence encodes CASSSQPGQRSYEQYF.

This chain links TRBV5-4 with TRBJ2-3, with 10 bases aligning to TRBD1. Germline assignment: CDR1 SGHNT and CDR2 YYREEE (reference sequence). The CDR3 is 15 residues long. The junction had 8 bases not matched to a gene; V was cut back by 5 bases and J by 5 bases. The CDR3 coding sequence is TGTGCCAGCAGGCCAAGGGACAGGGGTGAAGATACGCAGTATTTT. This gives the protein CASRPRDRGEDTQYF.